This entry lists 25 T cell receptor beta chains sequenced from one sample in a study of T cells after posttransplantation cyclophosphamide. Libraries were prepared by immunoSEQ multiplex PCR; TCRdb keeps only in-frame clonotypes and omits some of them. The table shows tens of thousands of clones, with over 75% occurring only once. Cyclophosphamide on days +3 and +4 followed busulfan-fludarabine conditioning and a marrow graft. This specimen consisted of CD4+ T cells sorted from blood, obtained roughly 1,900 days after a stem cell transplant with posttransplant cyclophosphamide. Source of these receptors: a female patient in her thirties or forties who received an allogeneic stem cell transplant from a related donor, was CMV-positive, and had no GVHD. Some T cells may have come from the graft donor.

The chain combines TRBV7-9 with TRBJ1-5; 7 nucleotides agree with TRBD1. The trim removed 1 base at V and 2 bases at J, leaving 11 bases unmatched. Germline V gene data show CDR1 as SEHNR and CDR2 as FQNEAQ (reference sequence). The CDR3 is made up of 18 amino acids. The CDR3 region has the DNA TGTGCCAGCAGCTTAGGAGACAGGGACAGATATCGCAATCAGCCCCAGCATTTT. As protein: CASSLGDRDRYRNQPQHF.

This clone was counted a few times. In DNA form, the CDR3 reads TGCGCCAGCAGCCAAGAAGGCCGACAGGGCTACGAGCAGTACTTC. Its protein is CASSQEGRQGYEQYF. The chain uses TRBV4-3 and TRBJ2-7, with TRBD1 matching over 7 bases. The CDR3 sequence is 15 residues long. CDR1 is LGHNA and CDR2 is YSLEER in the germline V gene. The V and J ends lost 0 bases and 3 bases, in that order; junction bases with no gene match: 5.

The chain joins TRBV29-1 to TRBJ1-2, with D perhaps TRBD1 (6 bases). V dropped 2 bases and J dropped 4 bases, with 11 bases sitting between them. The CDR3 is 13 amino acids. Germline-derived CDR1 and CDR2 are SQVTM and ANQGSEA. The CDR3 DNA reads TGCAGCGTTGAAACAGTCAGGGGCTATGGCTACACCTTC. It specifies CSVETVRGYGYTF. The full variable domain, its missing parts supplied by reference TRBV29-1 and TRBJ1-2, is SAVISQKPSRDICQRGTSLTIQCQVDSQVTMMFWYRQQPGQSLTLIATANQGSEATYESGFVIDKFPISRPNLTFSTLTVSNMSPEDSSIYLCSVETVRGYGYTFGSGTRLTVV.

CDR3 amino acids: CASSLYSADTQYF. For the CDR3, the DNA is TGTGCCAGCAGCTTGTATTCGGCAGATACGCAGTATTTT. The rearrangement links TRBV5-4 to TRBJ2-3, with D unclear. This CDR3 has 13 residues. Germline values: CDR1 SGHNT, CDR2 YYREEE (reference sequence). V lost 1 base and J 4 bases, leaving 7 bases between the germline ends.

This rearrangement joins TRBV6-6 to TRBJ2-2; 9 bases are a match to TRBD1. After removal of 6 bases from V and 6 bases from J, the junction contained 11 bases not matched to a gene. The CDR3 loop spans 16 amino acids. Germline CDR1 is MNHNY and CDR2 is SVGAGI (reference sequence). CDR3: CASRRGTGIEAGELFF. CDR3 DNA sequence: TGTGCCAGCAGACGCGGGACAGGGATTGAAGCCGGGGAGCTGTTTTTT.

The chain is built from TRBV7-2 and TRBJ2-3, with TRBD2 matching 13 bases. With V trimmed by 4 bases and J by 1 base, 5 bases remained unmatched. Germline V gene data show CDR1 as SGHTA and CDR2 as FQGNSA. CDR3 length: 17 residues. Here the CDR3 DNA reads TGTGCCAGCAGCTCTACTAGCGGGGGGGCGGGCACAGATACGCAGTATTTT. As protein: CASSSTSGGAGTDTQYF.

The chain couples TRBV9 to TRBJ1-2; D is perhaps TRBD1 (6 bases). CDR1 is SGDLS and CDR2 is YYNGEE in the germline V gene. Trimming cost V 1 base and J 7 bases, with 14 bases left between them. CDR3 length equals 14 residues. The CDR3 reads CASSVTQGLFGYTF. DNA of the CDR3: TGTGCCAGCAGCGTAACACAGGGATTGTTTGGCTACACCTTC.

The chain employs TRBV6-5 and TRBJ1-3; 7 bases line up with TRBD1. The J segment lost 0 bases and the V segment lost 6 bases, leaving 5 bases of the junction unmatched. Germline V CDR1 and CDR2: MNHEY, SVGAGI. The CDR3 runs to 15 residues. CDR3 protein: CASRTTGRSGNTIYF. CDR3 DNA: TGTGCCAGCAGGACGACAGGGCGCTCTGGAAACACCATATATTTT.

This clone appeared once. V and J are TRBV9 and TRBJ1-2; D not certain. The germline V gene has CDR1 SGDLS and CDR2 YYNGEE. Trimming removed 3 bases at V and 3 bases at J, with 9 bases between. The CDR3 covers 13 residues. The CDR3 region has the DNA TGTGCCAGCAGCGCCCGGGAGGACTATGGCTACACCTTC. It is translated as CASSAREDYGYTF.

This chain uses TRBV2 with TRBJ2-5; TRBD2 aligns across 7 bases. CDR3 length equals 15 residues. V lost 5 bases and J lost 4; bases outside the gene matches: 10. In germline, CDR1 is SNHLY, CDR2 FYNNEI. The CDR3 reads CASSSTGGSRETQYF. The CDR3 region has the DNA TGTGCCAGCAGTTCCACGGGGGGATCTCGAGAGACCCAGTACTTC.

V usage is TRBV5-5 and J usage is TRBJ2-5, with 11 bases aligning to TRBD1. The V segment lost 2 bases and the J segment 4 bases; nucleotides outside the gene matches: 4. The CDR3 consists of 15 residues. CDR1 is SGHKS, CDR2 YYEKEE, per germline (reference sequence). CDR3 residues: CASSFWTGGAETQYF. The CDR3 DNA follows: TGTGCCAGCAGCTTTTGGACAGGGGGCGCAGAGACCCAGTACTTC.

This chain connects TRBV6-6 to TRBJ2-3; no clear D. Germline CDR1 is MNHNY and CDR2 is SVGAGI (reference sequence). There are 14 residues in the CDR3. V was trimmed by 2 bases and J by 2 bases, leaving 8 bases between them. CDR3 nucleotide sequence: TGTGCCAGCAGTTACGCGTTTCCCACAGATACGCAGTATTTT. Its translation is CASSYAFPTDTQYF.

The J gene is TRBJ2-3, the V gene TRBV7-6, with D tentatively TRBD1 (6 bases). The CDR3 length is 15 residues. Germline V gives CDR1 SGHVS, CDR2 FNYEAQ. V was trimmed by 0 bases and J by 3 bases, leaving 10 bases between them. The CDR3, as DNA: TGTGCCAGCAGCTTAGCTGCCAGGGGAACAGATACGCAGTATTTT. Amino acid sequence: CASSLAARGTDTQYF. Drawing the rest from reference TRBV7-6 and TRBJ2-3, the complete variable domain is GAGVSQSPRYKVTKRGQDVALRCDPISGHVSLYWYRQALGQGPEFLTYFNYEAQQDKSGLPNDRFSAERPEGSISTLTIQRTEQRDSAMYRCASSLAARGTDTQYFGPGTRLTVL.

The CDR3 DNA sequence: TGTGCCAGCAGTGTAGGGGGGGGGTATCGAGACACTGAAGCTTTCTTT. This sequence encodes CASSVGGGYRDTEAFF. The chain is built from TRBV2 and TRBJ1-1, with a weak D call TRBD1 (6 bases). This CDR3 has 16 residues. Germline lookup yields CDR1 SNHLY and CDR2 FYNNEI. The V end lost 4 bases, the J end lost 3 bases, and 18 bases lay between the germline ends.

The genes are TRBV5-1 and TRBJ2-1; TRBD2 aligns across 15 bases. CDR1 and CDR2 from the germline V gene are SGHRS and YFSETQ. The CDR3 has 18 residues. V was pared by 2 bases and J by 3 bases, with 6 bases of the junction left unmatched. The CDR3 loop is CASSLGTSGGLIYNEQFF. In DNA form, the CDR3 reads TGCGCCAGCAGCTTAGGGACTAGCGGGGGGCTCATCTACAATGAGCAGTTCTTC.

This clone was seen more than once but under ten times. The CDR3 sequence: CASSPLQINSPLHF. Here the CDR3 DNA reads TGTGCCAGCTCACCATTACAGATTAATTCACCCCTCCACTTT. The chain combines TRBV18 with TRBJ1-6; D is uncertain. Per germline, CDR1 KGHSH and CDR2 LQKENI. The V end lost 2 bases, the J end lost 6 bases, and 8 bases lay between the germline ends. CDR3 length: 14 residues. Using reference TRBV18 and TRBJ1-6 for the parts outside the CDR3, the full variable domain is NAGVMQNPRHLVRRRGQEARLRCSPMKGHSHVYWYRQLPEEGLKFMVYLQKENIIDESGMPKERFSAEFPKEGPSILRIQQVVRGDSAAYFCASSPLQINSPLHFGNGTRLTVT.

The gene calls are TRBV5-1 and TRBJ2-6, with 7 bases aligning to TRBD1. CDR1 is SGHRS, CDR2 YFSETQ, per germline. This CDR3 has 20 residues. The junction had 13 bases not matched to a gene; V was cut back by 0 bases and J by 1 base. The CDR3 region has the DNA TGCGCCAGCAGCTTGGTTCCGACAGGGCGATTTGGTTCTGGGGCCAACGTCCTGACTTTC. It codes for CASSLVPTGRFGSGANVLTF.

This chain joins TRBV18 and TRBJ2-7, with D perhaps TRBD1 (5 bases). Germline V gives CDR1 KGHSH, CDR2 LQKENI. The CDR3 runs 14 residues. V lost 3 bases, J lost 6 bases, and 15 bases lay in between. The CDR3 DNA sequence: TGTGCCAGCTCACCGCCAGGGCCCTTCGGCGAGCAGTACTTC. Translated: CASSPPGPFGEQYF.

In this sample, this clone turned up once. CDR3 bases: TGCGCCAGCAGCCCTTCGGGACTAGCGCACGAGCAGTACTTC. This encodes CASSPSGLAHEQYF. The V gene is TRBV5-1, the J gene TRBJ2-7; TRBD2 matches 10 bases. CDR1 and CDR2 from the germline V gene are SGHRS and YFSETQ. The CDR3 consists of 14 residues. J gave up 5 bases and V 4 bases, and 6 bases lay outside the gene matches.

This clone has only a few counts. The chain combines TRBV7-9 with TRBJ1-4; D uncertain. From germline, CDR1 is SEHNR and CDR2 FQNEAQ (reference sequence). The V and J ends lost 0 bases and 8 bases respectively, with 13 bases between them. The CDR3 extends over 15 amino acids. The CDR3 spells CASSLALPGGEKLFF. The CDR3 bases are TGTGCCAGCAGCTTAGCCTTACCGGGAGGGGAAAAACTGTTTTTT. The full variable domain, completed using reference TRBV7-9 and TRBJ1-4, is DTGVSQNPRHKITKRGQNVTFRCDPISEHNRLYWYRQTLGQGPEFLTYFQNEAQLEKSRLLSDRFSAERPKGSFSTLEIQRTEQGDSAMYLCASSLALPGGEKLFFGSGTQLSVL.

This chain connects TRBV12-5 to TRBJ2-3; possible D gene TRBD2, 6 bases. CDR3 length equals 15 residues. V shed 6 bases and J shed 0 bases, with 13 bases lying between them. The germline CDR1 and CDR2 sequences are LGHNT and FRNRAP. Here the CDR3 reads CASGPGDSSTDTQYF. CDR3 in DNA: TGTGCTAGTGGCCCGGGAGACAGCAGCACAGATACGCAGTATTTT.

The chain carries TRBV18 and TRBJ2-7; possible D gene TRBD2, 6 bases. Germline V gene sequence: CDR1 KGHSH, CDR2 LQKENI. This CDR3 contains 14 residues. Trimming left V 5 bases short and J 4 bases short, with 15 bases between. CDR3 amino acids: CASSAAGSGYEQYF. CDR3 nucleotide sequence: TGTGCCAGCTCAGCAGCGGGTTCGGGGTACGAGCAGTACTTC.

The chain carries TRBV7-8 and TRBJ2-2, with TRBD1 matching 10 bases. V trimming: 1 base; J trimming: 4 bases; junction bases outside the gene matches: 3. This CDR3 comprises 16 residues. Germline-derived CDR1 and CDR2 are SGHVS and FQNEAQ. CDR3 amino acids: CASSLGQGARTGELFF. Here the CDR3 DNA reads TGTGCCAGCAGCTTAGGACAGGGGGCTCGCACCGGGGAGCTGTTTTTT.

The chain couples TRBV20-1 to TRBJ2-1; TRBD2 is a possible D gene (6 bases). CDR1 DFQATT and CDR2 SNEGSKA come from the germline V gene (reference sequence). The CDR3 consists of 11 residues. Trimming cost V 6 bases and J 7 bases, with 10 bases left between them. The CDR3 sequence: CSANSGNEQFF. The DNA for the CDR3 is TGCAGTGCGAATAGCGGAAATGAGCAGTTCTTC.

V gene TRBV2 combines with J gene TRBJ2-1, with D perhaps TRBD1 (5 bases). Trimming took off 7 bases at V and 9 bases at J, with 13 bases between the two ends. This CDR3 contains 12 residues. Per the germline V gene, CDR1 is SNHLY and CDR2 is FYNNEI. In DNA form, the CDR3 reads TGTGCCAGCAATTTTGGGCAGGGTGAGCAGTTCTTC. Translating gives CASNFGQGEQFF.